Shown below are 28 T cell receptor beta chains from a single sample sequenced in a study of T-cell reconstitution after alpha-beta-depleted transplantation in children. Construction of the TCRbeta library involved unique molecular identifiers. TCRdb re-analysed the PCR reads in MiXCR, keeping a single row per CDR3 protein. The table has more than 500,000 distinct CDR3 sequences, 9.5% to 12% seen once. This sample comprised PBMCs, mostly from graft donor cells, obtained 180 days after TCRalphabeta/CD19-depleted stem cell transplant. Receptor source: a female patient aged 2-9 years who had a stem cell transplant for aplastic anemia, so the T cells may come from the graft donor.

This clonotype has only a few counts. V is TRBV9 and J is TRBJ1-2, with D possibly being TRBD1 (5 bases). Germline lookup yields CDR1 SGDLS and CDR2 YYNGEE. Trimming removed 0 bases at V and 8 bases at J, with 14 bases between. The CDR3 spans 14 residues. The chain's CDR3 is CASSVVEGPRGYTF. Here the CDR3 DNA reads TGTGCCAGCAGCGTAGTGGAGGGACCTCGGGGCTACACCTTC.

V is TRBV29-1 and J is TRBJ1-3; D unclear. Germline loops: CDR1 SQVTM, CDR2 ANQGSEA. The length of the CDR3 is 13 residues. V shed 3 bases and J shed 2 bases, with 8 bases lying between them. The CDR3 loop reads CSVDIAPGNTIYF. DNA of the CDR3: TGCAGCGTTGATATCGCACCTGGAAACACCATATATTTT.

The CDR3 loop reads CASSSSRTGSKNEQFF. CDR3 nucleotides: TGTGCCAGCAGTTCCAGTCGGACAGGGTCAAAGAATGAGCAGTTCTTC. The chain employs TRBV6-5 and TRBJ2-1; 8 nucleotides match TRBD1. In germline, CDR1 is MNHEY, CDR2 SVGAGI. With 4 bases clipped from V and 7 bases from J, the junction kept 12 bases outside the gene matches. The CDR3 spans 16 residues.

This sequence joins TRBV4-3 and TRBJ2-7; D gene unclear. The germline CDR1 and CDR2 sequences are LGHNA and YSLEER. The CDR3 is 14 residues long. The V end was cut by 4 bases, the J end by 5 bases, with 15 bases between. DNA for the CDR3: TGCGCCAGCAGCCCTAGATACTACGGGCACGAGCAGTACTTC. Protein: CASSPRYYGHEQYF.

In its sample, this clonotype was seen many times. The genes are TRBV27 and TRBJ1-6; the D gene is possibly TRBD1 (6 bases). The V gene's germline CDR1 is MNHEY and CDR2 SMNVEV (reference sequence). The V end lost 5 bases, the J end lost 7 bases, and 12 bases lay between the germline ends. The CDR3 has 14 residues. The CDR3 nucleotides are TGTGCCAGCAGTCGCCTCCAGGGGAATTCACCCCTCCACTTT. Protein product: CASSRLQGNSPLHF.

This chain uses TRBV7-9 with TRBJ2-4; 14 positions agree with TRBD2. The germline gives CDR1 SEHNR, CDR2 FQNEAQ (reference sequence). The CDR3 totals 16 residues. Trimming took 5 bases from V and 8 from J; bases not matched to a gene: 8. CDR3 sequence: CASSPGLAGVVHIQYF. CDR3 sequence (DNA): TGTGCCAGCAGCCCGGGACTAGCGGGAGTTGTCCACATTCAGTACTTC. Full variable domain (remainder filled in from reference TRBV7-9 and TRBJ2-4): DTGVSQNPRHKITKRGQNVTFRCDPISEHNRLYWYRQTLGQGPEFLTYFQNEAQLEKSRLLSDRFSAERPKGSFSTLEIQRTEQGDSAMYLCASSPGLAGVVHIQYFGAGTRLSVL.

This clonotype was found a few times. V gene TRBV7-9 combines with J gene TRBJ2-4, with D maybe TRBD2 (6 bases). The CDR3 consists of 17 residues. The V end was cut by 2 bases, the J end by 0 bases, with 14 bases between. Per the germline V gene, CDR1 is SEHNR and CDR2 is FQNEAQ (reference sequence). The CDR3 region is CASSLQSGVTAKNIQYF. The CDR3 bases are TGTGCCAGCAGCTTACAATCGGGAGTGACAGCCAAAAACATTCAGTACTTC.

The CDR3 DNA reads as TGTGCCAGCGGAGCCCCTATAGGGAATGAGCAGTTCTTC. It translates to CASGAPIGNEQFF. The J gene is TRBJ2-1, the V gene TRBV11-3; no reliable D call. CDR1 and CDR2 (germline): SGHNT, YENEEA. Trimming left V 8 bases short and J 7 bases short, with 15 bases between. The CDR3 contains 13 residues.

This clonotype has just a few counts. CDR3 coding DNA: TGCAGCGTTGAAGGGACAGGGACGGCAGATACGCAGTATTTT. Amino acids: CSVEGTGTADTQYF. The chain employs TRBV29-1 and TRBJ2-3; TRBD1 agrees at 8 bases. The CDR3 is made up of 14 amino acids. V was clipped by 1 base and J by 4 bases; unmatched bases: 4. Germline V gene sequence: CDR1 SQVTM, CDR2 ANQGSEA.

This clonotype has more than one count but fewer than ten. The CDR3 sequence: CATASGRTNEQFF. The CDR3 DNA sequence: TGTGCCACCGCTAGCGGGAGGACGAATGAGCAGTTCTTC. This rearrangement joins TRBV7-9 to TRBJ2-1, with 11 bases identical to TRBD2. Germline-derived CDR1 and CDR2 are SEHNR and FQNEAQ (reference sequence). The CDR3 has 13 residues. Unmatched junction bases numbered 6, after V lost 10 bases and J lost 7 bases.

Only a few counts were recorded for this clonotype. This chain uses TRBV11-2 with TRBJ2-7, with 11 bases matching TRBD2. This CDR3 comprises 16 residues. V gave up 5 bases and J gave up 2 bases; unmatched junction bases: 8. Germline loops: CDR1 SGHAT, CDR2 FQNNGV. CDR3 in amino acids: CASSGRTSGFPYEQYF. The CDR3 DNA is TGTGCCAGCAGCGGTCGGACTAGCGGGTTCCCCTACGAGCAGTACTTC.

This clonotype was seen a handful of times. The genes are TRBV12-3 or TRBV12-4 and TRBJ2-7; no firm D call. The CDR3 has 16 residues. Between the trimmed V and J ends, which lost 5 bases and 0 bases, there was a span of 17 bases. The CDR3 reads CASSPLSWVLSYEQYF. The CDR3 DNA sequence: TGTGCCAGCAGTCCATTAAGTTGGGTCCTCTCCTACGAGCAGTACTTC.

The gene calls are TRBV27 and TRBJ2-1; TRBD1 agrees at 8 bases. V lost 4 bases, J lost 6 bases, and 8 bases stayed unmatched. The CDR3 loop spans 15 amino acids. Germline values: CDR1 MNHEY, CDR2 SMNVEV (reference sequence). The CDR3 sequence is CASSSLDRDGNEQFF. In DNA form, the CDR3 reads TGTGCCAGCAGTTCCTTGGACAGGGATGGCAATGAGCAGTTCTTC.

This chain connects TRBV12-3 or TRBV12-4 to TRBJ1-5, with 9 bases lining up with TRBD1. The CDR3 length is 18 residues. V shed 1 base, J shed 2 bases, and the junction held 9 bases outside the gene matches. The CDR3 reads CASSLDRGLGRGNQPQHF. The CDR3 nucleotides read TGTGCCAGCAGTTTAGACAGGGGGCTGGGGAGGGGCAATCAGCCCCAGCATTTT.

The chain carries TRBV20-1 and TRBJ2-2; 9 nucleotides agree with TRBD1. With V trimmed by 0 bases and J by 4 bases, 6 bases remained unmatched. Looked up from germline, CDR1 is DFQATT and CDR2 is SNEGSKA (reference sequence). The CDR3 has 16 amino acids. The CDR3 loop reads CSARDFRQGGTGELFF. CDR3 nucleotides: TGCAGTGCTAGAGATTTCCGACAGGGGGGCACCGGGGAGCTGTTTTTT.

This clonotype was recorded a few times. The rearrangement joins TRBV14 to TRBJ1-2; D gene unclear. Germline V gene lookup returns CDR1 SGHDN and CDR2 FVKESK. The V end lost 4 bases, the J end lost 4 bases, and 19 bases lay between the germline ends. This CDR3 region has 16 residues. CDR3 in amino acids: CASSRLRGTPAYGYTF. CDR3 bases: TGTGCCAGCAGCCGGCTACGGGGTACCCCTGCCTATGGCTACACCTTC.

This clonotype showed up just a few times. This chain joins TRBV7-2 and TRBJ1-5; D call uncertain. V dropped 2 bases and J dropped 7 bases, with 9 bases sitting between them. The CDR3 totals 13 residues. Germline values: CDR1 SGHTA, CDR2 FQGNSA. CDR3 DNA sequence: TGTGCCAGCAGCTTAACTGCCGAGCAGCCCCAGCATTTT. Translating gives CASSLTAEQPQHF.

CDR3 nucleotides: TGCGCCAGCAGCCAAGAAACGGGATCGGGAGATACGCAGTATTTT. Its protein is CASSQETGSGDTQYF. V and J are TRBV4-3 and TRBJ2-3; TRBD2 is a possible D gene (5 bases). V gave up 0 bases and J gave up 5 bases, with 12 bases separating them. This CDR3 has 15 residues. Germline CDR1 is LGHNA and CDR2 is YSLEER.

This clonotype has a handful of counts. The chain employs TRBV6-1 and TRBJ2-2; D remains ambiguous. CDR1 is MNHNS and CDR2 is SASEGT in the germline V gene. V lost 5 bases to trimming and J lost 4 bases, with 14 bases between them. The CDR3 runs to 15 residues. In DNA, the CDR3 is TGTGCCAGCAGTCCCCCTTCGGACGGCACCGGGGAGCTGTTTTTT. It codes for CASSPPSDGTGELFF.

This clonotype was recorded once. The J gene is TRBJ1-2, the V gene TRBV6-4; 9 bases fit TRBD1. Germline V gives CDR1 MRHNA, CDR2 SNTAGT. The CDR3 runs to 15 residues. Germline trimming cut 3 bases from V and 3 bases from J; bases unmatched to any gene: 5. The CDR3, as DNA: TGTGCCAGCAGTGAGAGGACAGGGGCGCACTATGGCTACACCTTC. Translated, it gives CASSERTGAHYGYTF.

The gene calls are TRBV18 and TRBJ1-1; D might be TRBD1 (6 bases). CDR3 length: 15 residues. V dropped 3 bases and J dropped 1 base, with 12 bases sitting between them. The germline gives CDR1 KGHSH, CDR2 LQKENI. CDR3 protein: CASSPGRGWNTEAFF. The CDR3 nucleotides are TGTGCCAGCTCACCCGGCAGGGGATGGAACACTGAAGCTTTCTTT.

This clonotype was seen only a few times. The genes are TRBV4-3 and TRBJ2-3, with 10 positions matching TRBD2. V was pared by 0 bases and J by 6 bases, with 6 bases of the junction left unmatched. The germline V gene encodes CDR1 LGHNA and CDR2 YSLEER. This CDR3 is built from 16 residues. The CDR3 nucleotides are TGCGCCAGCAGCCAAGATGTAGCGGGAGGTTCGGATACGCAGTATTTT. Amino acids: CASSQDVAGGSDTQYF.

This clonotype was seen only a few times. The CDR3 protein is CASSSPWGAGNTIYF. As DNA, the CDR3 is TGTGCCAGCAGTTCCCCTTGGGGAGCGGGAAACACCATATATTTT. The chain employs TRBV28 and TRBJ1-3; the D is unclear. The germline V gene encodes CDR1 MDHEN and CDR2 SYDVKM. CDR3 length: 15 amino acids. Trimming cost V 4 bases and J 4 bases, with 14 bases left between them.

This clonotype showed up just a few times. The gene calls are TRBV16 and TRBJ1-1; 11 nucleotides align to TRBD1. Germline trimming cut 1 base from V and 6 bases from J; bases unmatched to any gene: 13. Germline V gene data show CDR1 as KGHSY and CDR2 as FQNENV. This CDR3 is built from 18 residues. CDR3 nucleotides: TGTGCCAGCAGCCAATGGGACAGGGGGGTCAGTGAATCTTCTGAAGCTTTCTTT. This gives the protein CASSQWDRGVSESSEAFF.

The chain recombines TRBV20-1 with TRBJ1-1; D is perhaps TRBD1 (5 bases). This CDR3 region has 15 residues. Trimming stripped 3 bases from V and 3 bases from J, with 17 bases between. Germline values: CDR1 DFQATT, CDR2 SNEGSKA (reference sequence). CDR3 residues: CSARVSGTVDTEAFF. The CDR3 nucleotides read TGCAGTGCTAGGGTCTCGGGGACGGTGGACACTGAAGCTTTCTTT.

This clonotype was seen a handful of times. The chain recombines TRBV25-1 with TRBJ2-2, with TRBD2 as a possible D gene (6 bases). V was pared by 5 bases and J by 5 bases, with 15 bases between. CDR1 is MGHDK, CDR2 SYGVNS, per germline. This CDR3 region has 15 residues. The DNA of the CDR3 is TGTGCCAGCAGTAAAACGGGAGTTGGGACCGGGGAGCTGTTTTTT. Amino acids: CASSKTGVGTGELFF.

This chain connects TRBV7-2 to TRBJ2-5; D ambiguous. CDR1 and CDR2 from the germline V gene are SGHTA and FQGNSA. V was cut by 3 bases and J by 3 bases, with 8 bases left in between. This CDR3 has 13 residues. CDR3 in DNA: TGTGCCAGCAGCTTTTTCAGAGAAGAGACCCAGTACTTC. It is translated as CASSFFREETQYF. The complete variable domain, with remaining parts taken from reference TRBV7-2 and TRBJ2-5, reads GAGVSQSPSNKVTEKGKDVELRCDPISGHTALYWYRQSLGQGLEFLIYFQGNSAPDKSGLPSDRFSAERTGGSVSTLTIQRTQQEDSAVYLCASSFFREETQYFGPGTRLLVL.

To note about this clonotype: This sequence may be a read error, since a much larger clone differs from it by one base. The chain combines TRBV28 with TRBJ2-1, with TRBD1 matching over 9 bases. There are 13 residues in the CDR3. Germline CDR1 and CDR2: MDHEN and SYDVKM. Unmatched junction bases numbered 13, after V lost 11 bases and J lost 11 bases. In nucleotides, the CDR3 is TGTGCCGGAATGGACAGGGGAGGAAATAAGCAGTTCTTC. Translating gives CAGMDRGGNKQFF.